These 32 T cell receptor beta chains share one sample of origin, sequenced in a study of T-cell reconstitution after alpha-beta-depleted transplantation in children. Unique molecular identifiers tagged the TCRbeta library. TCRdb re-called the PCR reads with MiXCR, one entry per CDR3 protein. The data contain 440,000 or so distinct CDR3 sequences, about 40% of them seen just once; the ten biggest clones take up roughly a quarter. The sample here was PBMCs, taken before TCRalphabeta/CD19-depleted stem cell transplant. These receptors were taken from a girl aged 2 to 10 with aplastic anemia, due to receive a stem cell transplant.

The rearrangement uses TRBV10-3 and TRBJ2-3; 7 nucleotides line up with TRBD2. After removal of 0 bases from V and 2 bases from J, the junction contained 5 bases not matched to a gene. Germline V lookup: CDR1 ENHRY, CDR2 SYGVKD. CDR3 length: 16 amino acids. The chain's CDR3 is CAISESLAAFTDTQYF. Written as DNA, the CDR3 is TGTGCCATCAGTGAGTCTCTAGCGGCCTTCACAGATACGCAGTATTTT.

This clonotype appeared a few times. The gene calls are TRBV20-1 and TRBJ2-1; TRBD2 is a possible D gene (5 bases). The CDR3 is made up of 15 amino acids. CDR1 is DFQATT, CDR2 SNEGSKA, per germline (reference sequence). V shed 6 bases and J shed 0 bases, with 15 bases lying between them. As DNA, the CDR3 is TGCAGTGCCAGCCGCGGCGGGCCCTCCTACAATGAGCAGTTCTTC. This sequence encodes CSASRGGPSYNEQFF.

The V gene is TRBV9, the J gene TRBJ2-5, with D possibly matching TRBD1 (5 bases). CDR3 length equals 13 residues. Trimming left V 4 bases short and J 4 bases short, with 11 bases between. Looked up from germline, CDR1 is SGDLS and CDR2 is YYNGEE. CDR3 nucleotide sequence: TGTGCCAGCAGCCCAGGGTTCCCAGAGACCCAGTACTTC. Translated, it gives CASSPGFPETQYF.

V is TRBV29-1 and J is TRBJ2-1; no firm D call. There are 16 residues in the CDR3. The V and J ends lost 3 bases and 0 bases respectively, with 15 bases between them. The germline CDR1 and CDR2 sequences are SQVTM and ANQGSEA. The CDR3 DNA follows: TGCAGCGTTGAGCCCCCCCAAGGAAGCTCCTACAATGAGCAGTTCTTC. Its protein product is CSVEPPQGSSYNEQFF.

This clonotype has ten or more counts. This chain connects TRBV12-3 or TRBV12-4 to TRBJ2-3; 7 bases match TRBD1. This CDR3 has 12 residues. The V segment lost 6 bases and the J segment 4 bases; nucleotides outside the gene matches: 1. The CDR3 loop reads CASRGGADTQYF. The CDR3 nucleotides read TGTGCCAGCAGAGGGGGCGCAGATACGCAGTATTTT.

The chain links TRBV7-9 to TRBJ2-7; TRBD1 might be the D (5 bases). This CDR3 spans 12 amino acids. With 4 bases removed from V and 7 bases from J, the gap between germline ends came to 11 bases. Germline CDR1 and CDR2: SEHNR and FQNEAQ (reference sequence). The CDR3 DNA reads TGTGCCAGCAGCTCAACGAGACAGGAGCAGTACTTC. The encoded protein is CASSSTRQEQYF.

There are many counts of this clonotype. The V and J genes are TRBV25-1 and TRBJ2-7, with 9 bases aligning to TRBD1. This CDR3 is built from 13 residues. V was clipped by 5 bases and J by 8 bases; unmatched bases: 7. CDR1 and CDR2 (germline): MGHDK, SYGVNS. CDR3 region: CASSRSGQGKQYF. CDR3 bases: TGTGCCAGCAGTCGTTCGGGACAGGGCAAGCAGTACTTC.

This clonotype was seen ten or more times. This chain joins TRBV4-3 and TRBJ2-1; D may be TRBD1 (5 bases). V lost 4 bases and J lost 7, with 17 bases in between. From germline, CDR1 is LGHNA and CDR2 YSLEER. The CDR3 runs 15 residues. Here the CDR3 reads CASSPEEGAGNEQFF. The CDR3 bases are TGCGCCAGCAGCCCCGAAGAAGGGGCTGGAAATGAGCAGTTCTTC.

The chain joins TRBV5-1 to TRBJ2-7; 9 bases are a match to TRBD2. This CDR3 contains 15 residues. The V segment lost 2 bases and the J segment 3 bases; nucleotides outside the gene matches: 6. Germline loops: CDR1 SGHRS, CDR2 YFSETQ. The DNA for the CDR3 is TGCGCCAGCAGCTTAAAGTCTAGCGGGATCTACGAGCAGTACTTC. It is translated as CASSLKSSGIYEQYF.

This clonotype has a count of ten or more. The V gene is TRBV5-4, the J gene TRBJ2-2, with 8 bases matching TRBD1. CDR1 and CDR2 from the germline V gene are SGHNT and YYREEE (reference sequence). This CDR3 is 16 amino acids long. V shed 3 bases, J shed 5 bases, and the junction held 9 bases outside the gene matches. The CDR3 DNA reads as TGTGCCAGCAGCTCCTGGGACAGGTCGCAGACCGGGGAGCTGTTTTTT. Its translation: CASSSWDRSQTGELFF.

This clonotype appeared many times. This rearrangement joins TRBV11-2 to TRBJ2-3, with TRBD2 as a possible D gene (6 bases). The CDR3 spans 14 residues. Looked up from germline, CDR1 is SGHAT and CDR2 is FQNNGV. With 5 bases removed from V and 7 bases from J, the gap between germline ends came to 16 bases. The CDR3 loop is CASSPPAGTNTQYF. The CDR3 coding sequence is TGTGCCAGCAGCCCACCGGCGGGAACGAATACGCAGTATTTT. The full variable domain, in which reference TRBV11-2 and TRBJ2-3 provide the parts outside the CDR3, is EAGVAQSPRYKIIEKRQSVAFWCNPISGHATLYWYQQILGQGPKLLIQFQNNGVVDDSQLPKDRFSAERLKGVDSTLKIQPAKLEDSAVYLCASSPPAGTNTQYFGPGTRLTVL.

Only one count was recorded for this clonotype. This chain joins TRBV5-1 and TRBJ2-7; 8 positions agree with TRBD1. V was clipped by 2 bases and J by 4 bases; unmatched bases: 11. The length of the CDR3 is 16 residues. Germline-derived CDR1 and CDR2 are SGHRS and YFSETQ. CDR3 loop: CASSFSRGTGKYEQYF. DNA of the CDR3: TGCGCCAGCAGCTTCTCCAGGGGGACAGGAAAGTACGAGCAGTACTTC.

The chain couples TRBV20-1 to TRBJ1-5; D is unclear. V was clipped by 4 bases and J by 0 bases, with 13 bases between them. Germline values: CDR1 DFQATT, CDR2 SNEGSKA (reference sequence). The CDR3 is 15 amino acids. The CDR3 region has the DNA TGCAGTGCTACTCTCCGACGTGGTAGCAATCAGCCCCAGCATTTT. This codes for CSATLRRGSNQPQHF.

This sequence joins TRBV15 and TRBJ2-5; perhaps D is TRBD1 or TRBD2 (5 bases each). This CDR3 is built from 16 residues. The germline V gene has CDR1 LNHNV and CDR2 YYDKDF (reference sequence). V was cut by 0 bases and J by 4 bases, with 15 bases left in between. The CDR3 DNA follows: TGTGCCACCAGCAGAGATGATCGGGGCATCGGAGAGACCCAGTACTTC. Translation gives CATSRDDRGIGETQYF.

There are many counts of this clonotype. J is TRBJ1-5 and V is TRBV18; D unresolved. Deletions cut 0 bases from V and 7 bases from J, with 10 bases between. CDR3 length: 14 amino acids. CDR1 is KGHSH and CDR2 is LQKENI in the germline V gene. The DNA for the CDR3 is TGTGCCAGCTCACCACCTCAGAGAAGACAGCCCCAGCATTTT. It is translated as CASSPPQRRQPQHF.

The gene calls are TRBV11-2 and TRBJ2-7; no definite D call. Trimming took off 1 base at V and 3 bases at J, with 13 bases between the two ends. The CDR3 totals 15 residues. The germline V gene has CDR1 SGHAT and CDR2 FQNNGV. This CDR3 reads CASSLGRPQLYEQYF. The CDR3 bases are TGTGCCAGCAGCTTAGGGCGGCCGCAACTCTACGAGCAGTACTTC.

Notes on this clonotype: This could be a read error, since a much larger clone is one nucleotide away. The chain is built from TRBV20-1 and TRBJ2-1; D perhaps matches TRBD2 (6 bases). The DNA end favors TRBJ2-7, so the J call may be wrong. CDR3 size: 14 residues. Germline CDR1 DFQATT, CDR2 SNEGSKA (reference sequence). CDR3 DNA sequence: TGCAGTGCTCACAAGCGGGTTATGAACAATGAGCAGTACTTC. Protein: CSAHKRVMNNEQYF.

The chain employs TRBV5-1 and TRBJ1-5; D is possibly TRBD1 (5 bases). Trimming took off 1 base at V and 7 bases at J, with 9 bases between the two ends. The CDR3 is made up of 13 amino acids. Germline V gene sequence: CDR1 SGHRS, CDR2 YFSETQ. For the CDR3, the DNA is TGCGCCAGCAGCTTGACCAGGGACCAGCCCCAGCATTTT. Protein: CASSLTRDQPQHF. The full variable domain, in which reference TRBV5-1 and TRBJ1-5 provide the parts outside the CDR3, is KAGVTQTPRYLIKTRGQQVTLSCSPISGHRSVSWYQQTPGQGLQFLFEYFSETQRNKGNFPGRFSGRQFSNSRSEMNVSTLELGDSALYLCASSLTRDQPQHFGDGTRLSIL.

This clonotype was observed many times. The rearrangement links TRBV20-1 to TRBJ2-1, with 8 bases that match TRBD1. V lost 4 bases to trimming and J lost 9 bases; unmatched junction nucleotides: 11. Germline V gives CDR1 DFQATT, CDR2 SNEGSKA (reference sequence). CDR3 size: 14 residues. The CDR3 DNA is TGCAGTGCTACCAGGGGGCCTATAGACGGTGAGCAGTTCTTC. It specifies CSATRGPIDGEQFF.

Ten or more counts support this clonotype. In DNA form, the CDR3 reads TGCAGTGCTAACCCCGAGGAGCGGGAGAGGGATACGCAGTATTTT. It translates to CSANPEERERDTQYF. The chain employs TRBV20-1 and TRBJ2-3; 8 nucleotides align to TRBD2. The V gene's germline CDR1 is DFQATT and CDR2 SNEGSKA (reference sequence). This CDR3 comprises 15 residues. V lost 4 bases and J lost 6; bases outside the gene matches: 12.

The chain joins TRBV20-1 to TRBJ2-5, with 7 bases fitting TRBD1. Looked up from germline, CDR1 is DFQATT and CDR2 is SNEGSKA (reference sequence). The CDR3 sequence is 14 residues long. V was pared by 5 bases and J by 0 bases, with 6 bases of the junction left unmatched. The CDR3 sequence: CSALTGVDQETQYF. CDR3 DNA: TGCAGTGCTTTAACAGGGGTGGACCAAGAGACCCAGTACTTC.

This clonotype was observed a handful of times. The chain uses TRBV30 and TRBJ2-7, with D possibly being TRBD1 (6 bases). Trimming removed 0 bases from V and 4 bases from J, with 7 bases in between. The V gene's germline CDR1 is GTSNPN and CDR2 SVGIG (reference sequence). The length of the CDR3 is 12 residues. This CDR3 reads CAWSVQGYEQYF. The DNA of the CDR3 is TGTGCCTGGAGTGTACAGGGATACGAGCAGTACTTC.

The table lists this clonotype with a few counts. This rearrangement joins TRBV19 to TRBJ2-1; D may be TRBD2 (6 bases). The CDR3 length is 15 residues. Germline assignment: CDR1 LNHDA and CDR2 SQIVND (reference sequence). With 6 bases removed from V and 6 bases from J, the gap between germline ends came to 18 bases. CDR3 in DNA: TGTGCCAGTAGCAGCCCGGGACTCCTCACCAATGAGCAGTTCTTC. The encoded protein is CASSSPGLLTNEQFF.

This sequence joins TRBV4-1 and TRBJ2-7; D might be TRBD2 (5 bases). V shed 1 base and J shed 3 bases, with 13 bases lying between them. CDR3 size: 15 residues. CDR1 and CDR2 (germline): MGHRA, YSYEKL. This chain's CDR3 is CASSQVSRENYEQYF. The CDR3 DNA reads TGCGCCAGCAGCCAAGTGTCAAGGGAGAACTACGAGCAGTACTTC.

This chain links TRBV27 with TRBJ1-1; D is ambiguous. From germline, CDR1 is MNHEY and CDR2 SMNVEV (reference sequence). V was clipped by 2 bases and J by 3 bases, with 16 bases between them. The CDR3 consists of 16 residues. For the CDR3, the DNA is TGTGCCAGCAGTTTACTTTGGAAAGGCTCGGACACTGAAGCTTTCTTT. Protein sequence: CASSLLWKGSDTEAFF.

V is TRBV18 and J is TRBJ2-7; maybe TRBD2 (6 bases). Germline CDR1 reads KGHSH; CDR2 reads LQKENI. Trimming stripped 6 bases from V and 3 bases from J, with 18 bases between. This CDR3 region has 15 residues. The CDR3 region is CASSQRGSGVYEQYF. The DNA of the CDR3 is TGTGCCAGCTCCCAGCGAGGATCGGGGGTCTACGAGCAGTACTTC.

The chain links TRBV5-1 to TRBJ2-1; perhaps TRBD2 as D (7 bases). CDR3 length equals 16 residues. The V end was cut by 1 base, the J end by 9 bases, with 20 bases between. The germline CDR1 and CDR2 sequences are SGHRS and YFSETQ. CDR3 in DNA: TGCGCCAGCAGCTTGTTGGGGGGGCCGAAGAGTGGTGAGCAGTTCTTC. Protein sequence: CASSLLGGPKSGEQFF. The full variable domain, with the rest looked up from reference TRBV5-1 and TRBJ2-1, is KAGVTQTPRYLIKTRGQQVTLSCSPISGHRSVSWYQQTPGQGLQFLFEYFSETQRNKGNFPGRFSGRQFSNSRSEMNVSTLELGDSALYLCASSLLGGPKSGEQFFGPGTRLTVL.

This clonotype was counted ten times or more. The chain combines TRBV6-1 with TRBJ2-5; D remains unclear. The CDR3 totals 15 residues. Germline V lookup: CDR1 MNHNS, CDR2 SASEGT. The germline V and J ends were trimmed by 8 bases and 5 bases, with 21 bases remaining between them. The CDR3: CASGVGWGFRETQYF. The CDR3 DNA reads TGTGCCAGCGGGGTGGGATGGGGATTTAGGGAGACCCAGTACTTC.

This clonotype occurred many times. The chain couples TRBV5-6 to TRBJ2-4; D gene unclear. CDR1 and CDR2 (germline): SGHDT, YYEEEE. Trimming took 4 bases from V and 9 from J, leaving 14 bases between them. CDR3 length: 13 residues. The CDR3 is CASSEDEYSIQYF. The CDR3 DNA sequence: TGTGCCAGCAGCGAAGATGAGTACAGCATTCAGTACTTC.

Many counts were recorded for this clonotype. This sequence joins TRBV5-1 and TRBJ1-4; D gene uncertain. CDR3 length: 13 amino acids. Germline CDR1 and CDR2: SGHRS and YFSETQ. The V and J ends lost 4 bases and 5 bases respectively, with 9 bases between them. The CDR3 sequence: CASSPGRNEKLFF. Written as DNA, the CDR3 is TGCGCCAGCAGCCCCGGACGGAATGAAAAACTGTTTTTT.

The V gene is TRBV5-4, the J gene TRBJ2-5; 7 nucleotides agree with TRBD2. The germline V gene encodes CDR1 SGHNT and CDR2 YYREEE (reference sequence). The CDR3 totals 18 residues. V trimming: 3 bases; J trimming: 0 bases; junction bases outside the gene matches: 14. CDR3 nucleotides: TGTGCCAGCAGCTCTTTGGGGGGACTACAATCGTACCAAGAGACCCAGTACTTC. Its protein is CASSSLGGLQSYQETQYF.

The V gene is TRBV6-1, the J gene TRBJ1-6; unclear D gene. There are 14 residues in the CDR3. Germline CDR1 is MNHNS and CDR2 is SASEGT. The germline V and J ends were trimmed by 6 bases and 13 bases, with 19 bases remaining between them. The CDR3 nucleotides are TGTGCCAGCAGGAAGGACCCCAGGAATGGCCCCCTCCACTTT. Its translation is CASRKDPRNGPLHF.